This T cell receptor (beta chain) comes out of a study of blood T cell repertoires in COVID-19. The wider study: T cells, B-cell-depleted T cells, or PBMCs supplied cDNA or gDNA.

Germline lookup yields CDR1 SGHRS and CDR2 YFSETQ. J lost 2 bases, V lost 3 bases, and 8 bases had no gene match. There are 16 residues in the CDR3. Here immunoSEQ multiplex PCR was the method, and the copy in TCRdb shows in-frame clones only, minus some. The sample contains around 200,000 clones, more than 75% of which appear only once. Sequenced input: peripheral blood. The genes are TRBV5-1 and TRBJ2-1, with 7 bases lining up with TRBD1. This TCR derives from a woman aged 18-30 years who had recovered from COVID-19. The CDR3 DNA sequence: TGCGCCAGCAGCTCTACAGGGGACCCTACCTACAATGAGCAGTTCTTC. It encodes CASSSTGDPTYNEQFF.